This T cell receptor (beta chain) was identified during a study of T-cell reconstitution after alpha-beta-depleted transplantation in children. The TCRbeta library incorporated unique molecular identifiers. TCRdb re-derived calls from the PCR reads in MiXCR, one entry per CDR3 protein. The repertoire holds hundreds of thousands of distinct CDR3 sequences, with 16% as singletons. The sequenced sample was PBMCs from the stem cell graft donor, obtained from the stem cell graft. The TCR comes from a human donor who donated a stem cell graft to a child with acute myeloid leukemia.

The CDR3 sequence: CASSQYSGTGIGELFF. The CDR3 DNA is TGCGCCAGCAGCCAATACTCCGGGACAGGGATCGGGGAGCTGTTTTTT. The chain joins TRBV4-3 to TRBJ2-2; 9 bases are shared with TRBD1. The CDR3 length is 16 residues. V gave up 2 bases and J gave up 7 bases; unmatched junction bases: 8. Germline V lookup: CDR1 LGHNA, CDR2 YSLEER.